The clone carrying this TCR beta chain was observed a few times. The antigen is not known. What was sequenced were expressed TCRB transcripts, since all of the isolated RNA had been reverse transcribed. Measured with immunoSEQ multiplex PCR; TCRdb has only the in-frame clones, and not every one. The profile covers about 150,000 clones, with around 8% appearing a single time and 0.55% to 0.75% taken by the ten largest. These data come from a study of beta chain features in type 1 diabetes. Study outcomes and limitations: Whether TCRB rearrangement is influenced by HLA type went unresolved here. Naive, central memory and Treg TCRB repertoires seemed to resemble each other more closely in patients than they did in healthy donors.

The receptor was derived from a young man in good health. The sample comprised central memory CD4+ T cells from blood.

CDR3 DNA: TGTGCCAGCTTAGGGACAGGGGACACCGGGGAGCTGTTTTTT. This codes for CASLGTGDTGELFF. The chain uses TRBV6-5 and TRBJ2-2; 10 positions agree with TRBD1. Germline assignment: CDR1 MNHEY and CDR2 SVGAGI. Trimming at V came to 8 bases and at J to 3 bases, leaving 3 bases not matched to a gene. The CDR3 is 14 residues long.